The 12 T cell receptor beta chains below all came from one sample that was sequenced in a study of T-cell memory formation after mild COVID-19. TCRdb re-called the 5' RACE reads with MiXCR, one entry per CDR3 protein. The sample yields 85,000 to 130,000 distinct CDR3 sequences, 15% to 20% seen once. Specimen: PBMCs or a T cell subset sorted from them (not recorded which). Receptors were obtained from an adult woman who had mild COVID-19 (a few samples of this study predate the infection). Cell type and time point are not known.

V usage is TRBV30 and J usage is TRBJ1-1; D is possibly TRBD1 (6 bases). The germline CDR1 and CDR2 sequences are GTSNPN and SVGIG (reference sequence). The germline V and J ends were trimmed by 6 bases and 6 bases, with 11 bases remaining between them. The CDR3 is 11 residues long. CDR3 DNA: TGTGCCTGCAGGGGCGCGGCTGAAGCTTTCTTT. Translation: CACRGAAEAFF. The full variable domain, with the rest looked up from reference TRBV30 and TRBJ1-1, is SQTIHQWPATLVQPVGSPLSLECTVEGTSNPNLYWYRQAAGRGLQLLFYSVGIGQISSEVPQNLSASRPQDRQFILSSKKLLLSDSGFYLCACRGAAEAFFGQGTRLTVV.

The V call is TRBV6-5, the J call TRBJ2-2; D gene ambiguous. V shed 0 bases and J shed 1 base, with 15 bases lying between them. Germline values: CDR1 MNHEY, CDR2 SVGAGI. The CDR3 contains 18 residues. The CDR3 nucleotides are TGTGCCAGCAGTTACTCTCTCGTACGGCGGCAGAACACCGGGGAGCTGTTTTTT. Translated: CASSYSLVRRQNTGELFF.

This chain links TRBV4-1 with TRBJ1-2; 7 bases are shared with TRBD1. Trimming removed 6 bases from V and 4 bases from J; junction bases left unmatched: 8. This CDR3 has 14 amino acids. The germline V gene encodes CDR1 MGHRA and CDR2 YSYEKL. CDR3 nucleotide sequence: TGCGCCAGCAGTCGAGACACAGGGGCCTATGGCTACACCTTC. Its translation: CASSRDTGAYGYTF.

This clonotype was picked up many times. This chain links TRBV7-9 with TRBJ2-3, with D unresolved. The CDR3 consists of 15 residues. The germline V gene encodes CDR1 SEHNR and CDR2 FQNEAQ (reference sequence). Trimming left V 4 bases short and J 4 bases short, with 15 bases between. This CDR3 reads CASSSPGDGPDTQYF. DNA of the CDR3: TGTGCCAGCAGCTCCCCGGGCGACGGCCCAGATACGCAGTATTTT.

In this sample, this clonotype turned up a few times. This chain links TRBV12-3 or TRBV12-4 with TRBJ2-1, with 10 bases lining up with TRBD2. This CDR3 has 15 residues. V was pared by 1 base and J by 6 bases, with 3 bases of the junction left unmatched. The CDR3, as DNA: TGTGCCAGCAGTTTAGTTGGGACTAGCGTCAATGAGCAGTTCTTC. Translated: CASSLVGTSVNEQFF.

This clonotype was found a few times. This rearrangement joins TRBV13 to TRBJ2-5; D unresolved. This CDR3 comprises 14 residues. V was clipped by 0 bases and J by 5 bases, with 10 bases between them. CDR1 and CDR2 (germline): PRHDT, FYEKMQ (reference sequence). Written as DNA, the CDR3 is TGTGCCAGCAGCTTAGGCCGAGGTTTTGAGACCCAGTACTTC. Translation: CASSLGRGFETQYF.

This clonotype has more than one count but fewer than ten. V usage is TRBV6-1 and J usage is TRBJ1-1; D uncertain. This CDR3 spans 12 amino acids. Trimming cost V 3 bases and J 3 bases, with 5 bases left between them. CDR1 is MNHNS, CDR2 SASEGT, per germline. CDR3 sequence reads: CASSDSHTEAFF. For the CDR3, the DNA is TGTGCCAGCAGTGACTCACACACTGAAGCTTTCTTT.

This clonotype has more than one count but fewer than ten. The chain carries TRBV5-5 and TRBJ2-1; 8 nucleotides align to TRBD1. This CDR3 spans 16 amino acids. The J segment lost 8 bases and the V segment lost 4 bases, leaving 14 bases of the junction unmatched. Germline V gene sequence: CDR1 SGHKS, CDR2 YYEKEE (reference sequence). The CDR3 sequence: CASSLGARTGRDEQFF. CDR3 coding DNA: TGTGCCAGCAGCCTAGGGGCTAGGACAGGGCGCGATGAGCAGTTCTTC. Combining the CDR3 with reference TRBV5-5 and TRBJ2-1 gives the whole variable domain DAGVTQSPTHLIKTRGQQVTLRCSPISGHKSVSWYQQVLGQGPQFIFQYYEKEERGRGNFPDRFSARQFPNYSSELNVNALLLGDSALYLCASSLGARTGRDEQFFGPGTRLTVL.

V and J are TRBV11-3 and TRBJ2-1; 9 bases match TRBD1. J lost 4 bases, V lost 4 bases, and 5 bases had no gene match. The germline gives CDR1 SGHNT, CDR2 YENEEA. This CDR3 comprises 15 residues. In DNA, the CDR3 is TGTGCCAGCAGCTCGGGGACAGGGAGGTACAATGAGCAGTTCTTC. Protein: CASSSGTGRYNEQFF.

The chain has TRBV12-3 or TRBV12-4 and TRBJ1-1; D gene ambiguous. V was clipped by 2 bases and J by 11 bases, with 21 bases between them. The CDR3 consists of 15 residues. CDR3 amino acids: CASSLFIRTSPEAFF. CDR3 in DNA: TGTGCCAGCAGTTTATTCATAAGGACTAGTCCGGAGGCTTTCTTT.

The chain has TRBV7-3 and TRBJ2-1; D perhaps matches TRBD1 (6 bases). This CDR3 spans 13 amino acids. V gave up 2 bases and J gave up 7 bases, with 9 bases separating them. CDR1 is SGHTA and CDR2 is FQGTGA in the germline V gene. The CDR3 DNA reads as TGTGCCAGCAGCTTATGGCAGGGGAATGAGCAGTTCTTC. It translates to CASSLWQGNEQFF.

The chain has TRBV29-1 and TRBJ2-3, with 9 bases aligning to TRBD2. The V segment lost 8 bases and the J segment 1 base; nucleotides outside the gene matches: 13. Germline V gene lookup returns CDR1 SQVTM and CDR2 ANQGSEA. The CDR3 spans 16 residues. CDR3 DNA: TGCAGCACGAGTAGCGGGGGCGAGGGTGGCACAGATACGCAGTATTTT. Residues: CSTSSGGEGGTDTQYF.